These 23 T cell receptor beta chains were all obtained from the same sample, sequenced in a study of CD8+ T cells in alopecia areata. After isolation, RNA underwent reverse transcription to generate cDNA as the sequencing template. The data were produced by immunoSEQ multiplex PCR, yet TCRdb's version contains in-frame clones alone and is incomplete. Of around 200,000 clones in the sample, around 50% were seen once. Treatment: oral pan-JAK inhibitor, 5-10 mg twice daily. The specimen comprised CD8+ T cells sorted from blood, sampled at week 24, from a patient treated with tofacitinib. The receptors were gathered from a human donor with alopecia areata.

DNA of the CDR3: TGCAGCCCTCGACAGGGGGCCGGACGAAACACCATATATTTT. This codes for CSPRQGAGRNTIYF. The chain uses TRBV29-1 and TRBJ1-3; 10 bases are shared with TRBD1. With 8 bases clipped from V and 5 bases from J, the junction kept 9 bases outside the gene matches. Per germline, CDR1 SQVTM and CDR2 ANQGSEA. The CDR3 loop spans 14 amino acids.

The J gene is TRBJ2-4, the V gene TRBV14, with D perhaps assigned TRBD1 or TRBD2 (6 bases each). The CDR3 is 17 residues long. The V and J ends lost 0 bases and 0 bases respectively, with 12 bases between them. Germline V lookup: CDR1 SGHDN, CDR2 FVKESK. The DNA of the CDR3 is TGTGCCAGCAGCCAAGAAGGGGGGAAACTAGCCAAAAACATTCAGTACTTC. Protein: CASSQEGGKLAKNIQYF.

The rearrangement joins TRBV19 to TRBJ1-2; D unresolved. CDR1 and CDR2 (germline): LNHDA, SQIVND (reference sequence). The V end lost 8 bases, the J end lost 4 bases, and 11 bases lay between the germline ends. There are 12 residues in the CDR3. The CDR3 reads CASGPAGYGYTF. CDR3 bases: TGTGCCAGTGGACCGGCGGGCTATGGCTACACCTTC.

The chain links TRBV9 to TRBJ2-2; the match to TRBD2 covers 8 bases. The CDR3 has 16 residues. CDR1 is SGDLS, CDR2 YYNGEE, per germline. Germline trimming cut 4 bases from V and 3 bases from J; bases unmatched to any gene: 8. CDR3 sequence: CASSPRTSSDTGELFF. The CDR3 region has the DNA TGTGCCAGCAGCCCAAGGACTAGCTCCGACACCGGGGAGCTGTTTTTT. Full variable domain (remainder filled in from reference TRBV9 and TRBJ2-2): DSGVTQTPKHLITATGQRVTLRCSPRSGDLSVYWYQQSLDQGLQFLIQYYNGEERAKGNILERFSAQQFPDLHSELNLSSLELGDSALYFCASSPRTSSDTGELFFGEGSRLTVL.

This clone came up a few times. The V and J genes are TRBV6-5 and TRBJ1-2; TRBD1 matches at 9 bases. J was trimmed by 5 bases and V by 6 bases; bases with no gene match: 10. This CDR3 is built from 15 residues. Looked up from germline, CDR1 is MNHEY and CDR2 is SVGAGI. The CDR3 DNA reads TGTGCCAGCAGCTCAATCGGGACAGGGAAGTATGGCTACACCTTC. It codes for CASSSIGTGKYGYTF.

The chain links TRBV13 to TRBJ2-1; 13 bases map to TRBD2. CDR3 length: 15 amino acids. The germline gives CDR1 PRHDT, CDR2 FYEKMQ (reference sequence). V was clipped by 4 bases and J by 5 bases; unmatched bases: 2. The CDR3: CASSWGLAGNNEQFF. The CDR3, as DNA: TGTGCCAGCAGCTGGGGACTAGCGGGGAACAATGAGCAGTTCTTC. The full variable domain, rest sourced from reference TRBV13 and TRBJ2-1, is AAGVIQSPRHLIKEKRETATLKCYPIPRHDTVYWYQQGPGQDPQFLISFYEKMQSDKGSIPDRFSAQQFSDYHSELNMSSLELGDSALYFCASSWGLAGNNEQFFGPGTRLTVL.

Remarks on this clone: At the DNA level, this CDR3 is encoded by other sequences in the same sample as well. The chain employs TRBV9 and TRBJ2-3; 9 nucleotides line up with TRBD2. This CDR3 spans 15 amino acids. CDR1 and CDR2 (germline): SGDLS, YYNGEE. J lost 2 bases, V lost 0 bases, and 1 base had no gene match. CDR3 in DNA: TGTGCCAGCAGCGTAGGCGGGGGGGCCACAGATACGCAGTATTTT. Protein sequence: CASSVGGGATDTQYF.

The CDR3 loop reads CASSKDRVSYEQYF. CDR3 sequence (DNA): TGTGCCAGCAGCAAGGACAGGGTATCCTACGAGCAGTACTTC. The chain employs TRBV5-6 and TRBJ2-7; 8 bases fit TRBD1. Trimming took 4 bases from V and 1 from J; bases not matched to a gene: 4. Germline V gene sequence: CDR1 SGHDT, CDR2 YYEEEE. The CDR3 spans 14 residues.

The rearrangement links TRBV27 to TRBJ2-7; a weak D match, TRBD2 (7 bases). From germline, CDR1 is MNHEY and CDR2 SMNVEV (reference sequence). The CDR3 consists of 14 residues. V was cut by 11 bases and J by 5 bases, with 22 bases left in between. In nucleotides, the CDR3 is TGTGCCCTCAGAGGGGGGCTGGGGGGGAACGAGCAGTACTTC. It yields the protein CALRGGLGGNEQYF.

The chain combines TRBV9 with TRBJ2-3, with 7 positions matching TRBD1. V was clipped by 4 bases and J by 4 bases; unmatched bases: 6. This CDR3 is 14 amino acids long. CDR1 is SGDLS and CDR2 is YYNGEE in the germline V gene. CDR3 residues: CASSYGQVADTQYF. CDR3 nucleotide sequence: TGTGCCAGCAGCTACGGACAGGTAGCAGATACGCAGTATTTT.

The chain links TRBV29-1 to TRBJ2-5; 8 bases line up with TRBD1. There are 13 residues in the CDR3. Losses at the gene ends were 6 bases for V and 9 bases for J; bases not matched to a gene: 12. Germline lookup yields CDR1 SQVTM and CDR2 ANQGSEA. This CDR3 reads CSVWTGTGRAQYF. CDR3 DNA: TGCAGCGTATGGACAGGGACGGGTCGGGCCCAGTACTTC.

CDR3 sequence (DNA): TGTGCCAGCAGCTTAGGCCCGGGGCAGGGGAATGGCTACACCTTC. It translates to CASSLGPGQGNGYTF. This chain joins TRBV11-2 and TRBJ1-2, with D possibly being TRBD1 (6 bases). V lost 1 base and J lost 6, with 15 bases in between. The CDR3 runs 15 residues. Germline CDR1 reads SGHAT; CDR2 reads FQNNGV.

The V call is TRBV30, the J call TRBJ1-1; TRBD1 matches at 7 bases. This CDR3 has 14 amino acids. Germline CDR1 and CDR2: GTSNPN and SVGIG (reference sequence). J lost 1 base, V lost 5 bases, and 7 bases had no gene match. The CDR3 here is CAWCIGTANTEAFF. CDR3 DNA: TGTGCCTGGTGTATAGGGACAGCGAACACTGAAGCTTTCTTT. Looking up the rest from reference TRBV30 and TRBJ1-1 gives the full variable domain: SQTIHQWPATLVQPVGSPLSLECTVEGTSNPNLYWYRQAAGRGLQLLFYSVGIGQISSEVPQNLSASRPQDRQFILSSKKLLLSDSGFYLCAWCIGTANTEAFFGQGTRLTVV.

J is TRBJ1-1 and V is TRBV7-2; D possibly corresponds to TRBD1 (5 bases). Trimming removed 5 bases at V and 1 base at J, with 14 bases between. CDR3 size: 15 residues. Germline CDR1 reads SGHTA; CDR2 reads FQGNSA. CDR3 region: CASSPMGEGNTEAFF. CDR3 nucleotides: TGTGCCAGCAGCCCGATGGGGGAAGGGAACACTGAAGCTTTCTTT.

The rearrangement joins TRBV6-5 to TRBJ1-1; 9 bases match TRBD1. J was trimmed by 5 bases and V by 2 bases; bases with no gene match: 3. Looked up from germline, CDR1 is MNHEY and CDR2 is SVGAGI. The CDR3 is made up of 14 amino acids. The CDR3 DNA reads TGTGCCAGCAGTTACCAGACAGGGGGAACTGAAGCTTTCTTT. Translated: CASSYQTGGTEAFF.

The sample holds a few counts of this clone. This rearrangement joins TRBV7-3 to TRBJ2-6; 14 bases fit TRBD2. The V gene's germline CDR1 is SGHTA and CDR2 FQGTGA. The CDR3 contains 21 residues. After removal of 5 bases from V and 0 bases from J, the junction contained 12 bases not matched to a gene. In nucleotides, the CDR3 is TGTGCCAGCAGCCCCCTCCAGGGACTAGCGGGGGCATACTCTGGGGCCAACGTCCTGACTTTC. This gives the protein CASSPLQGLAGAYSGANVLTF.

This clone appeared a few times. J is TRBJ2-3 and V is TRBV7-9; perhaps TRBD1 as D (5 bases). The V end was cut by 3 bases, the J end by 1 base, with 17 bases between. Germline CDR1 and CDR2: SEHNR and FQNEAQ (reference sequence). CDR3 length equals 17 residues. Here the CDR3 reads CASSFQPPKTGTDTQYF. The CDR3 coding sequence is TGTGCCAGCAGCTTTCAACCTCCCAAGACAGGCACAGATACGCAGTATTTT. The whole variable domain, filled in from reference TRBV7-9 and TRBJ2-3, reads DTGVSQNPRHKITKRGQNVTFRCDPISEHNRLYWYRQTLGQGPEFLTYFQNEAQLEKSRLLSDRFSAERPKGSFSTLEIQRTEQGDSAMYLCASSFQPPKTGTDTQYFGPGTRLTVL.

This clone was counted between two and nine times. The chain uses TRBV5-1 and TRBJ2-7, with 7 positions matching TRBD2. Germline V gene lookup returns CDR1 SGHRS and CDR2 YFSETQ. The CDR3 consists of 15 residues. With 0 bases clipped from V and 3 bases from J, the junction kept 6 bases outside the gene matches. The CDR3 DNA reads TGCGCCAGCAGCTTGGCTGTAGCGGGTGGCTACGAGCAGTACTTC. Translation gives CASSLAVAGGYEQYF.

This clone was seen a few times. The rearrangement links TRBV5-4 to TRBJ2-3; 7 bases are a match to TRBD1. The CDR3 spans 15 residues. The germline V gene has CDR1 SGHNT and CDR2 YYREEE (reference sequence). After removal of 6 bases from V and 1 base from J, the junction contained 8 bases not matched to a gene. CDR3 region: CASNLKGARTDTQYF. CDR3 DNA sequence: TGTGCCAGCAATCTCAAGGGGGCTCGCACAGATACGCAGTATTTT.

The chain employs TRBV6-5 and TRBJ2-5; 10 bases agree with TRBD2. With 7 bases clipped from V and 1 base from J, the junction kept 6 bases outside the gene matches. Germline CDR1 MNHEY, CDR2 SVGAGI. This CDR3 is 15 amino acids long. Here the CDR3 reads CASIPSGGTQETQYF. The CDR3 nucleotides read TGTGCCAGCATCCCTAGCGGGGGCACCCAAGAGACCCAGTACTTC.

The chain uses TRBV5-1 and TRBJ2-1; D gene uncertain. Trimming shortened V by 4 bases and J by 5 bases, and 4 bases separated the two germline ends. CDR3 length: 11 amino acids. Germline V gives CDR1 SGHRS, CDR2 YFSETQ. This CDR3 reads CASSENNEQFF. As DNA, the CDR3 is TGCGCCAGCAGCGAAAACAATGAGCAGTTCTTC.

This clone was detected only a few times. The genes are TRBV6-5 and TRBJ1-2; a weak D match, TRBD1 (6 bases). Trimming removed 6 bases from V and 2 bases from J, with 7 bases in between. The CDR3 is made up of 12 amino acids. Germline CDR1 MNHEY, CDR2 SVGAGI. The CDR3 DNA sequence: TGTGCCAGCAGGGGGGCCAACTATGGCTACACCTTC. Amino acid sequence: CASRGANYGYTF.

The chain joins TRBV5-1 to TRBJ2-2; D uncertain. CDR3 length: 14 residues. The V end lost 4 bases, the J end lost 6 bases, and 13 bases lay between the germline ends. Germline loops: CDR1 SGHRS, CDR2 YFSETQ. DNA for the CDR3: TGCGCCAGCAGCCGAGACCGAGCCTCCGGGGAGCTGTTTTTT. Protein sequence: CASSRDRASGELFF. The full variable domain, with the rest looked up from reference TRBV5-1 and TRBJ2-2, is KAGVTQTPRYLIKTRGQQVTLSCSPISGHRSVSWYQQTPGQGLQFLFEYFSETQRNKGNFPGRFSGRQFSNSRSEMNVSTLELGDSALYLCASSRDRASGELFFGEGSRLTVL.